Listed below are T cell receptor beta chains from one sample, sequenced in a study of PD-1 blockade in classical Hodgkin lymphoma. Method: immunoSEQ multiplex PCR; TCRdb's copy keeps in-frame clones and lacks some. Of more than 6,000 clones listed, 76% are singletons. The source was peripheral blood mononuclear cells (PBMCs), collected before the fourth cycle of nivolumab. The receptor source for this set is a human donor with classical Hodgkin lymphoma. Each CDR3 is given with its conserved first and last residue. The D gene is left open where the match is weak. The size entry is marked missing in some rows and otherwise reads once, few, many or a size class.

D gene: -; clone size: -; V gene: TRBV7-4; CDR3 length: 16; J gene: TRBJ1-5; CDR3 DNA: TGTGCCAGCAGCTTAGCGCTCCCAAACCCCCTCCAGCCCCAGCATTTT; CDR3 protein: CASSLALPNPLQPQHF
D gene: -; clone size: few; V gene: TRBV6-1; CDR3 length: 13; J gene: TRBJ2-7; CDR3 DNA: TGTGCCAGCAGTGTAGGGGATACCTACGAGCAGTACTTC; CDR3 protein: CASSVGDTYEQYF
D gene: -; clone size: -; V gene: TRBV11-2; CDR3 length: 19; J gene: TRBJ2-5; CDR3 DNA: TGTGCCAGCAGCCCTAGAGTGGGGACACGGAGGTCTAGGAAAGAGACCCAGTACTTC; CDR3 protein: CASSPRVGTRRSRKETQYF
D gene: -; clone size: -; V gene: TRBV5-4; CDR3 length: 16; J gene: TRBJ1-1; CDR3 DNA: TGTGCCAGCAGCTACGACGGGCGGGTGGCGAACACTGAAGCTTTCTTT; CDR3 protein: CASSYDGRVANTEAFF
D gene: TRBD2; clone size: -; V gene: TRBV7-2; CDR3 length: 15; J gene: TRBJ2-7; CDR3 DNA: TGTGCCAGCAGTATCGGGACTAGCGGGACGTACGAGCAGTACTTC; CDR3 protein: CASSIGTSGTYEQYF
D gene: -; clone size: -; V gene: TRBV19; CDR3 length: 15; J gene: TRBJ1-1; CDR3 DNA: TGTGCCAGTAGTATCCCCTGGGGAGGGGACACTGAAGCTTTCTTT; CDR3 protein: CASSIPWGGDTEAFF
D gene: -; clone size: -; V gene: TRBV18; CDR3 length: 12; J gene: TRBJ2-5; CDR3 DNA: TGTGCCTCGCGTGGCCCCCAAGAGACCCAGTACTTC; CDR3 protein: CASRGPQETQYF
D gene: -; clone size: once; V gene: TRBV7-9; CDR3 length: 15; J gene: TRBJ2-4; CDR3 DNA: TGTGCCAGCAGCTCCTCGGGACTAGCCAAAAACATTCAGTACTTC; CDR3 protein: CASSSSGLAKNIQYF
D gene: -; clone size: -; V gene: TRBV11-1; CDR3 length: 13; J gene: TRBJ1-2; CDR3 DNA: TGTGCCAGCAGCTTAGAGGGTCTCTATGGCTACACCTTC; CDR3 protein: CASSLEGLYGYTF
D gene: TRBD2; clone size: -; V gene: TRBV7-2; CDR3 length: 15; J gene: TRBJ2-7; CDR3 DNA: TGTGCCAGCAGCTTGACTAGCGGGGTGGGATACGAGCAGTACTTC; CDR3 protein: CASSLTSGVGYEQYF
D gene: TRBD1; clone size: -; V gene: TRBV28; CDR3 length: 16; J gene: TRBJ2-2; CDR3 DNA: TGTGCCAGCAGTTTATTCATGGGACAGGGGATCGGGGAGCTGTTTTTT; CDR3 protein: CASSLFMGQGIGELFF
D gene: TRBD2; clone size: few; V gene: TRBV10-3; CDR3 length: 16; J gene: TRBJ2-3; CDR3 DNA: TGTGCCATCAGTGATCCACCCGGGACTAGGGGAGATACGCAGTATTTT; CDR3 protein: CAISDPPGTRGDTQYF
D gene: TRBD1; clone size: -; V gene: TRBV7-2; CDR3 length: 15; J gene: TRBJ2-7; CDR3 DNA: TGTGCCAGCAGTCCAGGGGGTTGGGCCACCTACGAGCAGTACTTC; CDR3 protein: CASSPGGWATYEQYF
D gene: TRBD2; clone size: -; V gene: TRBV9; CDR3 length: 14; J gene: TRBJ2-7; CDR3 DNA: TGTGCCAGCAGCGAAGGACTAGGAGGCTACGAGCAGTACTTC; CDR3 protein: CASSEGLGGYEQYF
D gene: -; clone size: once; V gene: TRBV9; CDR3 length: 13; J gene: TRBJ2-2; CDR3 DNA: TGTGCCAGCAGCGTAGATTTCTCCGGGGAGCTGTTTTTT; CDR3 protein: CASSVDFSGELFF
D gene: -; clone size: -; V gene: TRBV5-1; CDR3 length: 14; J gene: TRBJ2-2; CDR3 DNA: TGCGCCACCCGAATTGACAGAAACACCGGGGAGCTGTTTTTT; CDR3 protein: CATRIDRNTGELFF
D gene: TRBD2; clone size: -; V gene: TRBV4-2; CDR3 length: 17; J gene: TRBJ2-1; CDR3 DNA: TGTGCCAGCAGCCAAGACCCCACTAGCGGGAGAGAAGGTGAGCAGTTCTTC; CDR3 protein: CASSQDPTSGREGEQFF
D gene: TRBD2; clone size: -; V gene: TRBV28; CDR3 length: 18; J gene: TRBJ2-3; CDR3 DNA: TGTGCCAGCAGTTCATGGACTAGCGGGAGGCCGGGGGGAGATACGCAGTATTTT; CDR3 protein: CASSSWTSGRPGGDTQYF
D gene: -; clone size: once; V gene: TRBV21-1; CDR3 length: 17; J gene: TRBJ2-3; CDR3 DNA: TGTGCCAGCAGCAAGGGCGGAGGGGGCGGGAGCCCAGATACGCAGTATTTT; CDR3 protein: CASSKGGGGGSPDTQYF
D gene: -; clone size: -; V gene: TRBV28; CDR3 length: 14; J gene: TRBJ2-2; CDR3 DNA: TGTGCCATCGGGGAGACTCAGAACACCGGGGAGCTGTTTTTT; CDR3 protein: CAIGETQNTGELFF
D gene: -; clone size: -; V gene: TRBV27; CDR3 length: 13; J gene: TRBJ2-3; CDR3 DNA: TGTGCCAGCAGTTTCGCCAACACAGATACGCAGTATTTT; CDR3 protein: CASSFANTDTQYF
D gene: -; clone size: -; V gene: TRBV5-5; CDR3 length: 16; J gene: TRBJ1-2; CDR3 DNA: TGTGCCACCGAAGGGGGGGCCAGTGGATCTAACTATGGCTACACCTTC; CDR3 protein: CATEGGASGSNYGYTF
D gene: -; clone size: once; V gene: TRBV5-6; CDR3 length: 14; J gene: TRBJ1-5; CDR3 DNA: TGTGCCAGCAGCCCAAAAGGGCTCAATCAGCCCCAGCATTTT; CDR3 protein: CASSPKGLNQPQHF
D gene: -; clone size: -; V gene: TRBV7-6; CDR3 length: 16; J gene: TRBJ2-2; CDR3 DNA: TGTGCCAGCATCCTTGGGGCAGGAAGAAACACCGGGGAGCTGTTTTTT; CDR3 protein: CASILGAGRNTGELFF
D gene: -; clone size: -; V gene: TRBV4-2; CDR3 length: 15; J gene: TRBJ1-2; CDR3 DNA: TGTGCCAGCAGCCAAGAGGACAGAAAGAACTATGGCTACACCTTC; CDR3 protein: CASSQEDRKNYGYTF
D gene: TRBD2; clone size: -; V gene: TRBV27; CDR3 length: 16; J gene: TRBJ2-4; CDR3 DNA: TGTGCCAGCAGTTTATCATCGGGAGGTGGTAAAAACATTCAGTACTTC; CDR3 protein: CASSLSSGGGKNIQYF
D gene: -; clone size: -; V gene: TRBV7-3; CDR3 length: 14; J gene: TRBJ2-2; CDR3 DNA: TGTGCCAGCACCCCAGAGTCAAACACCGGGGAGCTGTTTTTT; CDR3 protein: CASTPESNTGELFF
D gene: TRBD1; clone size: -; V gene: TRBV7-2; CDR3 length: 15; J gene: TRBJ2-1; CDR3 DNA: TGTGCCAGCAGCCCGGGACAGGATCTGTTCGCTGAGCAGTTCTTC; CDR3 protein: CASSPGQDLFAEQFF
D gene: -; clone size: -; V gene: TRBV27; CDR3 length: 15; J gene: TRBJ2-1; CDR3 DNA: TGTGCCAGCAGAGGACTCCTAAGCTCCTACAATGAGCAGTTCTTC; CDR3 protein: CASRGLLSSYNEQFF
D gene: -; clone size: -; V gene: TRBV15; CDR3 length: 14; J gene: TRBJ2-3; CDR3 DNA: TGTGCCACCAGCAGAGAACTAGAACTAGATACGCAGTATTTT; CDR3 protein: CATSRELELDTQYF
D gene: TRBD1; clone size: -; V gene: TRBV18; CDR3 length: 15; J gene: TRBJ2-1; CDR3 DNA: TGTGCCAGCTCACCAAGGGGACAGGGCTACAATGAGCAGTTCTTC; CDR3 protein: CASSPRGQGYNEQFF
D gene: TRBD2; clone size: -; V gene: TRBV28; CDR3 length: 14; J gene: TRBJ2-7; CDR3 DNA: TGTGCCAGCACAACGGGGGGACTAGCCTACGAGCAGTACTTC; CDR3 protein: CASTTGGLAYEQYF
D gene: TRBD1; clone size: -; V gene: TRBV18; CDR3 length: 17; J gene: TRBJ1-1; CDR3 DNA: TGTGCCAGCTCACAACGGACAGGTCGGGGTCCAAACACTGAAGCTTTCTTT; CDR3 protein: CASSQRTGRGPNTEAFF
D gene: -; clone size: -; V gene: TRBV11-2; CDR3 length: 13; J gene: TRBJ2-5; CDR3 DNA: TGTGCCAGCAGCTCCGGACTGGGAGAGACCCAGTACTTC; CDR3 protein: CASSSGLGETQYF
D gene: -; clone size: -; V gene: TRBV15; CDR3 length: 15; J gene: TRBJ1-1; CDR3 DNA: TGTGCCACCAGCAGAGGGGGCCGGACGGCGAGTGAAGCTTTCTTT; CDR3 protein: CATSRGGRTASEAFF
D gene: -; clone size: -; V gene: TRBV5-4; CDR3 length: 12; J gene: TRBJ2-1; CDR3 DNA: TGTGCCAGCAGCCTCTGGACAGCCGAGCAGTTCTTC; CDR3 protein: CASSLWTAEQFF
D gene: TRBD1; clone size: -; V gene: TRBV7-6; CDR3 length: 18; J gene: TRBJ2-3; CDR3 DNA: TGTGCCAGCAGAAGAAAGTCCCCGGGACAGGGGGCGACAGATACGCAGTATTTT; CDR3 protein: CASRRKSPGQGATDTQYF
D gene: -; clone size: -; V gene: TRBV28; CDR3 length: 13; J gene: TRBJ1-2; CDR3 DNA: TGTGCCAGCAGTCCCACAGGGATCTATGGCTACACCTTC; CDR3 protein: CASSPTGIYGYTF
D gene: TRBD1; clone size: -; V gene: TRBV7-2; CDR3 length: 16; J gene: TRBJ1-6; CDR3 DNA: TGTGCCAGCAGCTTTAGACGGGGAGGGGGACAGGGGTCCCTCCACTTT; CDR3 protein: CASSFRRGGGQGSLHF
D gene: TRBD2; clone size: few; V gene: TRBV7-2; CDR3 length: 15; J gene: TRBJ2-7; CDR3 DNA: TGTGCCAGCAGCTGGGGACTAGCGGGAGGAAGCGAGCAGTACTTC; CDR3 protein: CASSWGLAGGSEQYF
D gene: -; clone size: -; V gene: TRBV4-1; CDR3 length: 14; J gene: TRBJ2-5; CDR3 DNA: TGCGCCAGCAGCCAAGTCGGAGGAAAAGAGACCCAGTACTTC; CDR3 protein: CASSQVGGKETQYF
D gene: -; clone size: -; V gene: TRBV7-2; CDR3 length: 14; J gene: TRBJ2-1; CDR3 DNA: TGTGCCAGCAGCGCGGGACTTTCCGGCGGAGAGCAGTTCTTC; CDR3 protein: CASSAGLSGGEQFF
D gene: TRBD1; clone size: -; V gene: TRBV13; CDR3 length: 14; J gene: TRBJ1-2; CDR3 DNA: TGTGCCAGCAGCCACGGGACAGGGGACTATGGCTACACCTTC; CDR3 protein: CASSHGTGDYGYTF
D gene: -; clone size: -; V gene: TRBV6-5; CDR3 length: 12; J gene: TRBJ1-2; CDR3 DNA: TGTGCCAGCAGGCCGCAGGGGAGCGGCTACACCTTC; CDR3 protein: CASRPQGSGYTF
D gene: -; clone size: -; V gene: TRBV11-2; CDR3 length: 12; J gene: TRBJ2-7; CDR3 DNA: TGTGCCAGCAGCTCAGGGAGCCACGAGCAGTACTTC; CDR3 protein: CASSSGSHEQYF
D gene: TRBD2; clone size: -; V gene: TRBV25-1; CDR3 length: 15; J gene: TRBJ2-1; CDR3 DNA: TGTGCCAGCAGTGTTGGGGGGGGACTTTACCATGAGCAGTTCTTC; CDR3 protein: CASSVGGGLYHEQFF
D gene: -; clone size: -; V gene: TRBV19; CDR3 length: 12; J gene: TRBJ1-2; CDR3 DNA: TGTGCCAGTAGCCCCTCCACCCATGGCTACACCTTC; CDR3 protein: CASSPSTHGYTF
D gene: -; clone size: -; V gene: TRBV7-6; CDR3 length: 15; J gene: TRBJ2-7; CDR3 DNA: TGTGCCAGCAGCCCCCTGGTAGACCAATCCTACGAGCAGTACTTC; CDR3 protein: CASSPLVDQSYEQYF
D gene: -; clone size: -; V gene: TRBV6-6; CDR3 length: 16; J gene: TRBJ2-7; CDR3 DNA: TGTGCCAGCAGTTACCTACTCCGGGCCCACTCCTACGAGCAGTACTTC; CDR3 protein: CASSYLLRAHSYEQYF
D gene: -; clone size: -; V gene: TRBV6-5; CDR3 length: 15; J gene: TRBJ2-5; CDR3 DNA: TGTGCCAGCACCGCGAGTGTCCAGGGCTCCGAGACCCAGTACTTC; CDR3 protein: CASTASVQGSETQYF
D gene: TRBD1; clone size: -; V gene: TRBV28; CDR3 length: 13; J gene: TRBJ1-2; CDR3 DNA: TGTGCCAGCACCCCGACAGGGCTAAGAGGCTACACCTTC; CDR3 protein: CASTPTGLRGYTF
D gene: TRBD1; clone size: -; V gene: TRBV28; CDR3 length: 15; J gene: TRBJ2-5; CDR3 DNA: TGTGCCAGCAGCCCGGCCGGACAGGGTCAAGAGACCCAGTACTTC; CDR3 protein: CASSPAGQGQETQYF
D gene: -; clone size: few; V gene: TRBV27; CDR3 length: 13; J gene: TRBJ1-4; CDR3 DNA: TGTGCCAGCAGTCTCCAGGGGACTGAAAAACTGTTTTTT; CDR3 protein: CASSLQGTEKLFF
D gene: TRBD1; clone size: -; V gene: TRBV25-1; CDR3 length: 15; J gene: TRBJ2-3; CDR3 DNA: TGTGCCAGCAGTTCATGGACAGGAATCACAGATACGCAGTATTTT; CDR3 protein: CASSSWTGITDTQYF
D gene: -; clone size: -; V gene: TRBV6-9; CDR3 length: 15; J gene: TRBJ2-7; CDR3 DNA: TGTGCCAGCAGTTACTCGACGACAGCCGGTTACGAGCAGTACTTC; CDR3 protein: CASSYSTTAGYEQYF
D gene: -; clone size: -; V gene: TRBV5-1; CDR3 length: 15; J gene: TRBJ2-5; CDR3 DNA: TGCGCCAGCAGCTTGGGTGGGGTCGGGATAGAGACCCAGTACTTC; CDR3 protein: CASSLGGVGIETQYF
D gene: -; clone size: -; V gene: TRBV19; CDR3 length: 16; J gene: TRBJ2-7; CDR3 DNA: TGTGCCAGTAGTATACGCCGGGACCTCTATCTCTACGAGCAGTACTTC; CDR3 protein: CASSIRRDLYLYEQYF
D gene: -; clone size: -; V gene: TRBV5-1; CDR3 length: 15; J gene: TRBJ2-6; CDR3 DNA: TGCGCCAGCAGCTTGGGTGGCTCTGGGGCCAACGTCCTGACTTTC; CDR3 protein: CASSLGGSGANVLTF